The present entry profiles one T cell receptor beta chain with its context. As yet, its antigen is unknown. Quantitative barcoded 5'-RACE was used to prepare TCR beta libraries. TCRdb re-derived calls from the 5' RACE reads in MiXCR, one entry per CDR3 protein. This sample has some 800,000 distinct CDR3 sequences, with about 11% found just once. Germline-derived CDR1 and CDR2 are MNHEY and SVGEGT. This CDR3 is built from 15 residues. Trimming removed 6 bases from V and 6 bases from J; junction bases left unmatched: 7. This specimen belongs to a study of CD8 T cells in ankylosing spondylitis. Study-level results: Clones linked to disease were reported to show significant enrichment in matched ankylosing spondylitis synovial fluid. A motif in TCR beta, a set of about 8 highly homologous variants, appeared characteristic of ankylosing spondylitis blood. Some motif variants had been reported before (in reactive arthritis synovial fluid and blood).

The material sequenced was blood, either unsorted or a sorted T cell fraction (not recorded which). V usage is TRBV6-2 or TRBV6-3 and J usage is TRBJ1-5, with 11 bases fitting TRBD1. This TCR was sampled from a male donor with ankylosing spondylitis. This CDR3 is CASRDADRGLQPQHF. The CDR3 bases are TGTGCCAGCAGGGACGCGGACAGGGGGCTTCAGCCCCAGCATTTT.